This T cell receptor beta chain came from a study of T cell responses to AZD1222 COVID-19 vaccine. Method: immunoSEQ multiplex PCR; TCRdb's copy keeps in-frame clones and lacks some. The sample consists of about 120,000 clones, about nine tenths of them appearing once. In this sample, this clone turned up a few times. Its target is not known. Findings and limits, study-wide: No day 14 peak samples; only post-peak repertoires were characterized. Targeting of unmutated variant regions was reportedly seen in nearly half of spike-specific TCRs. Most donors were white British and more were female, and clonal diversity was possibly underestimated.

The TCR sequence derives from an adult who received the AZD1222 COVID-19 vaccine. The source material was peripheral blood, sampled 28 days after the second AZD1222 dose.

CDR3 sequence reads: CASTSTGKGETQYF. CDR3 in DNA: TGTGCCAGCACATCGACAGGGAAGGGAGAGACCCAGTACTTC. V and J are TRBV7-9 and TRBJ2-5; TRBD1 matches at 7 bases. The CDR3 is 14 residues long. Germline values: CDR1 SEHNR, CDR2 FQNEAQ (reference sequence). V lost 7 bases to trimming and J lost 4 bases; unmatched junction nucleotides: 9.